The entry below gives a single TCR beta chain sequence along with its context. Antigen unknown. The sample belongs to a study of cytomegalovirus exposure and HLA in healthy donors. Study results and caveats: As confirmed in vitro, a few CMV-associated chains were specific for CMV antigens. The study listed approximately 160 cytomegalovirus-associated TCR beta chains.

This CDR3 has 14 residues. With 5 bases removed from V and 3 bases from J, the gap between germline ends came to 13 bases. Germline-derived CDR1 and CDR2 are SGHNT and YYREEE (reference sequence). Data came from immunoSEQ multiplex PCR; TCRdb stores just in-frame clones and leaves some out. Of some 110,000 clones listed, approximately 90% are singletons. Sequencing used PBMCs. V and J are TRBV5-4 and TRBJ2-3; a weak D match, TRBD1 (6 bases). This clonotype was obtained from a woman aged 18-29 years in good health and CMV-seropositive. CDR3 sequence: CASSPGQLTDTQYF. In nucleotides, the CDR3 is TGTGCCAGCAGTCCGGGACAATTGACAGATACGCAGTATTTT.